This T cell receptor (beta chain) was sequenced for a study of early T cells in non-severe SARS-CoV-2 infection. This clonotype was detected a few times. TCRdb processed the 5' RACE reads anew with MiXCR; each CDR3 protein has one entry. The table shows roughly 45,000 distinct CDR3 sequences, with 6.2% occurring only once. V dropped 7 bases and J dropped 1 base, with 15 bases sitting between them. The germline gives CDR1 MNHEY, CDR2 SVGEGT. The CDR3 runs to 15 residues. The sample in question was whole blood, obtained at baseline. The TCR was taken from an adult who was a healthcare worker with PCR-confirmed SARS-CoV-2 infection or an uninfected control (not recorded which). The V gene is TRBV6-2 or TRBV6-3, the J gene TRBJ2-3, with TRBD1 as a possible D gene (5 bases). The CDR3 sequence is CASTLTSTGTDTQYF. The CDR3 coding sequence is TGTGCCAGCACCCTAACCTCGACAGGCACAGATACGCAGTATTTT.